This T cell receptor beta chain derives from a study of cytomegalovirus exposure and HLA in healthy donors. General study results and limits: The presence/absence work took it that sequencing depth was about the same across donors.

Donors had nominal health at sampling but likely had unrecorded immune exposures. This clone was found a few times. The antigen is not known. PCR employed 60 Vbeta and 13 Jbeta primers. Clones were sequenced by immunoSEQ multiplex PCR, and TCRdb holds only the in-frame ones, with some missing. The repertoire consists of 150,000 to 200,000 clones, with roughly 65% occurring once and the leading ten covering roughly 4.4%. The CDR3 extends over 15 amino acids. Germline values: CDR1 SGDLS, CDR2 YYNGEE. Trimming removed 5 bases from V and 3 bases from J; junction bases left unmatched: 11. The sequenced sample consisted of PBMCs. This TCR came from a woman aged 18-29 years in good health and CMV-seropositive. J is TRBJ2-7 and V is TRBV9; 7 nucleotides match TRBD2. The DNA for the CDR3 is TGTGCCAGCAGTCCACCGGGGGGAGGTGTCTACGAGCAGTACTTC. Amino acids: CASSPPGGGVYEQYF.